This T cell receptor (beta chain) was retrieved from a study (dated by TCRdb to 2014 to 2015). Background for the entire study: The study tested whether tumor-infiltrating Tregs in breast cancer are recruited from blood Tregs or converted in situ from other CD4+ T cell subsets. The study at large found these results: In terms of TCR gene usage, tumor memory CD4+ T cells clustered together with blood and lymph node memory CD4+ cells, as well as with lymph node naive CD4+ cells. Tumor-infiltrating Treg TCR alpha and beta sequences overlapped most with tumor naive CD4+ T cells, then with blood naive CD4+ T cells. Rather than covering whole repertoires, validation in the larger cohort was restricted to a single TCR beta V-J rearrangement.

Tregs were isolated as CD4+CD25+CD127-/low cells. Tregs, naive and memory CD4+ T cells from tumor, blood and ipsilateral draining lymph nodes of 5 or 6 breast cancer patients underwent full-length TCR alpha and beta sequencing. Tumor tissue and lymph nodes obtained from ipsilateral axillary dissection were perfused with PBS, minced and then digested with collagenase I and hyaluronidase. FACS confirmed that the sorted cell populations were more than 90% pure. This clonotype was seen at least ten times. Its recognized antigen is unknown. No base quality values were provided; no much bigger clone lies one nucleotide off. Based on the germline V gene, the CDR1 and CDR2 sequences are KGHSH and LQKENI. Inclusive of the bounding cysteine and phenylalanine, the CDR3 is 15 residues long. Only the CDR3 region is kept as DNA, spanning 45 bases read in frame from base 1. V ends up 4 bases short and J 6 bases short, with an unmatched junction base count of 9.

Full-length TCR variable regions were amplified by 5' RACE PCR with constant-region reverse primers, and semi-nested PCR with Nested Universal Primer A was subsequently performed. The ReliaPrep RNA Cell Miniprep System was used to extract total RNA, which was then reverse transcribed into 5'RACE-ready cDNA with the SMARTer RACE 5'/3' Kit. Full-length TCR alpha and beta libraries were barcoded with multiplex adaptors and sequenced on an Illumina MiSeq. Concerning the study's data processing: For each of nine subset-tissue groups, sequencing data from the five patients were pooled, and the groups were then compared using unsupervised clustering of TCR gene usage. The Morisita-Horn index was used to calculate repertoire similarity, with shared sequences weighted by how much each contributed to each repertoire. In-frame beta chains were kept once TCRdb had trimmed the public reads at Q25 with fastp and called clones with MiXCR. When rows share a CDR3 protein, they turn into one entry using the most common DNA and genes. Here the V and J calls rest on TCRdb's processing, not on the authors' analysis. This sample comprises 32,000 or so distinct CDR3 sequences, over 25% of them detected only once. Clones ranked in the top ten supply approximately 2.1% of the sample.

The chain is made from TRBV18 and TRBJ1-2; TRBD1 aligns with 9 central bases. This sequence originates from a female donor with breast cancer. The sample comprised tumor-infiltrating Tregs sorted from the breast tumor. This receptor has the CDR3 CASSLRTGGEDGYTF. The sequenced DNA: TGTGCCAGCTCACTTAGAACAGGGGGCGAAGATGGCTACACCTTC.